This T cell receptor (beta chain) was sequenced in a study of cytomegalovirus exposure and HLA in healthy donors. The germline CDR1 and CDR2 sequences are ENHRY and SYGVKD. The J segment lost 8 bases and the V segment lost 6 bases, leaving 8 bases of the junction unmatched. This CDR3 comprises 15 residues. Both 60 Vbeta primers and 13 Jbeta primers went into the PCR. Sequenced by immunoSEQ multiplex PCR; TCRdb stores in-frame clones only, minus some. The repertoire holds roughly 120,000 clones, with about two thirds as singletons. The sequenced sample was PBMCs. This TCR came from a woman in her seventies in good health and CMV-seropositive. J is TRBJ2-1 and V is TRBV10-3; 12 bases are a match to TRBD2. Written as DNA, the CDR3 is TGTGCCATCAGGGACACTAGCGGGGGGAGGGATGAGCAGTTCTTC. Its protein product is CAIRDTSGGRDEQFF.